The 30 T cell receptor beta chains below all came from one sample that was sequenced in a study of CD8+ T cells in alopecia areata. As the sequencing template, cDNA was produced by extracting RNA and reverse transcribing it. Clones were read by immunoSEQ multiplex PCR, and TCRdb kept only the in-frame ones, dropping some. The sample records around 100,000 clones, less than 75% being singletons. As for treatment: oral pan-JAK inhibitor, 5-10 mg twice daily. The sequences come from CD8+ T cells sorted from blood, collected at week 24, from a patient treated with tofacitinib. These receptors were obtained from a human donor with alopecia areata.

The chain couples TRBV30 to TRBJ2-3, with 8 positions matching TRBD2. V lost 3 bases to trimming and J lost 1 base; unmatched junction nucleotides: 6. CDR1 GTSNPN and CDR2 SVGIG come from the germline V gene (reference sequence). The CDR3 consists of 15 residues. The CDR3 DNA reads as TGTGCCTGGAGGCTAGCGGGTGGAGGCACAGATACGCAGTATTTT. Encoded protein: CAWRLAGGGTDTQYF.

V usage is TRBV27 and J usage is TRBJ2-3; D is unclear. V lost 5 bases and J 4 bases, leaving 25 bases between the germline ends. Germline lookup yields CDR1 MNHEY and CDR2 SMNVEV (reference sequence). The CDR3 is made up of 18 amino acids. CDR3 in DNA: TGTGCCAGCAGTCCCCTCCGGAAGACGGGTCCAGACCCAGATACGCAGTATTTT. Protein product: CASSPLRKTGPDPDTQYF.

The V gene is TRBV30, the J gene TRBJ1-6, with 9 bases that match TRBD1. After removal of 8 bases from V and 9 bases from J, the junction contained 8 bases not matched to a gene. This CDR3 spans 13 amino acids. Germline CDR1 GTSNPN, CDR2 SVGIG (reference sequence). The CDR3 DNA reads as TGTGCCATTTGGGACAGGGTTTCTTCACCCCTCCACTTT. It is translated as CAIWDRVSSPLHF.

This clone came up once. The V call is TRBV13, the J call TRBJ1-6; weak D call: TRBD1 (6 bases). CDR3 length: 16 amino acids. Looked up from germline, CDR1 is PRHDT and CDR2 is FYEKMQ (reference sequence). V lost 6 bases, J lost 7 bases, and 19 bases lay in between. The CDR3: CASSLDRAWSNSPLHF. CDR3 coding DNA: TGTGCCAGCAGTCTGGACAGAGCCTGGTCCAATTCACCCCTCCACTTT.

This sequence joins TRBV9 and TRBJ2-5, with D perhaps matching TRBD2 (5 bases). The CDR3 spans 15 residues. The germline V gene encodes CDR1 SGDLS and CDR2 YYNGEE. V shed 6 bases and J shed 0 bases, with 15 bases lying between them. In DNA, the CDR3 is TGTGCCAGCACCGAAGGGTGGGGAGACCAAGAGACCCAGTACTTC. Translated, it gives CASTEGWGDQETQYF.

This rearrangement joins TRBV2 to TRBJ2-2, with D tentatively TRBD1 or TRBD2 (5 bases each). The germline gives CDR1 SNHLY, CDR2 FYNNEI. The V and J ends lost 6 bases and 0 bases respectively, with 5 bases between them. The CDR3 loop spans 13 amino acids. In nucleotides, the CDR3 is TGTGCCAGCAGGGGACCGAACACCGGGGAGCTGTTTTTT. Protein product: CASRGPNTGELFF.

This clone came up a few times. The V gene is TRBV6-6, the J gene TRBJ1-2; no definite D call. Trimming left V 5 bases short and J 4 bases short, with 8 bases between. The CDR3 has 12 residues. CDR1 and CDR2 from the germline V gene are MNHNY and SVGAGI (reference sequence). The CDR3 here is CASSPLTYGYTF. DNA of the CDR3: TGTGCCAGCAGTCCCCTTACCTATGGCTACACCTTC.

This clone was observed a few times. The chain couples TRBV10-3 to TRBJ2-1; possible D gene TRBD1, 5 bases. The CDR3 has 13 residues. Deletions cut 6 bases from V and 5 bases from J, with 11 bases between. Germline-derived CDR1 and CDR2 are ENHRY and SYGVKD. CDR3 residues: CAIRGLGDNEQFF. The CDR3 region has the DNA TGTGCCATCAGGGGGTTAGGGGACAATGAGCAGTTCTTC.

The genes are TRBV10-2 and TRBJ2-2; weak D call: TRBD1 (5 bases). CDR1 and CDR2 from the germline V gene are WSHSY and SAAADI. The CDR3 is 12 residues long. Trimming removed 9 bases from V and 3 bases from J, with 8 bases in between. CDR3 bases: TGCGCCAGTGGACAAGACACCGGGGAGCTGTTTTTT. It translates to CASGQDTGELFF.

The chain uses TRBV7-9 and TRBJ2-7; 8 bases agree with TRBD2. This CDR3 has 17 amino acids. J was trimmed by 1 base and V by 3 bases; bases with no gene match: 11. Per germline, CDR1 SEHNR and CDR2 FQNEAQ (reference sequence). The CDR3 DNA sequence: TGTGCCAGCAGCTTCCTCGGGGGGGAAGCGGGTTCCTACGAGCAGTACTTC. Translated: CASSFLGGEAGSYEQYF.

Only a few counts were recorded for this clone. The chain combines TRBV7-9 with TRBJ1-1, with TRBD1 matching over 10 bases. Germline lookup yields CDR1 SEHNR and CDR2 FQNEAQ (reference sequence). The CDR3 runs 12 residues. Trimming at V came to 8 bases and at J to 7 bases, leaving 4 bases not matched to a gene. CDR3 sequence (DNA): TGTGCCAGCGTTGGGGACAGGGGTGAAGCTTTCTTT. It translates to CASVGDRGEAFF.

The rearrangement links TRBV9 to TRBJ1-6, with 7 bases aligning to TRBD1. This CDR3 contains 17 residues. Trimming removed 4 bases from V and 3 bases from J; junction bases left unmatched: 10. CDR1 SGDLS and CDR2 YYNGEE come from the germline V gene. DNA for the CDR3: TGTGCCAGCAGCCCCCGGGCAGGGGGAGACTATAATTCACCCCTCCACTTT. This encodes CASSPRAGGDYNSPLHF. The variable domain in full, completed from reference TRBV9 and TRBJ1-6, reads DSGVTQTPKHLITATGQRVTLRCSPRSGDLSVYWYQQSLDQGLQFLIQYYNGEERAKGNILERFSAQQFPDLHSELNLSSLELGDSALYFCASSPRAGGDYNSPLHFGNGTRLTVT.

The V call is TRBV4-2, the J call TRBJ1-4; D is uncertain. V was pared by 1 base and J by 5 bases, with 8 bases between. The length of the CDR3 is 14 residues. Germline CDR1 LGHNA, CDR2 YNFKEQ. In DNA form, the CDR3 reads TGTGCCAGCAGCCAAGGGATTGAAAATGAAAAACTGTTTTTT. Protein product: CASSQGIENEKLFF.

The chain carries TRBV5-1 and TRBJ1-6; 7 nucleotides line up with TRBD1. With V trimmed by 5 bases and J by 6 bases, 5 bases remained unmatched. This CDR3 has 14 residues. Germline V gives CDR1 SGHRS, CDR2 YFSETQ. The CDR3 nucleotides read TGCGCCAGCAGGGAACAGGGGTTTAATTCACCCCTCCACTTT. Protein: CASREQGFNSPLHF.

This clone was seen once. CDR3 amino acids: CATGTGISYEQYF. CDR3 DNA sequence: TGTGCCACCGGGACGGGGATAAGCTACGAGCAGTACTTC. This chain links TRBV15 with TRBJ2-7, with D tentatively TRBD1 or TRBD2 (5 bases each). Germline-derived CDR1 and CDR2 are LNHNV and YYDKDF (reference sequence). The CDR3 has 13 residues. V was shortened by 8 bases and J by 3 bases, with 14 bases between the two germline ends.

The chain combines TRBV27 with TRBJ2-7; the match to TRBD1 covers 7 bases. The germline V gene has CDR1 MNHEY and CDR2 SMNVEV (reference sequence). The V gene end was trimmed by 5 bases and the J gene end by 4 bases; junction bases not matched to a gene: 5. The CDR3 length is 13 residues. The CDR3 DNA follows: TGTGCCAGCAGTCACAGGGGAACATACGAGCAGTACTTC. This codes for CASSHRGTYEQYF.

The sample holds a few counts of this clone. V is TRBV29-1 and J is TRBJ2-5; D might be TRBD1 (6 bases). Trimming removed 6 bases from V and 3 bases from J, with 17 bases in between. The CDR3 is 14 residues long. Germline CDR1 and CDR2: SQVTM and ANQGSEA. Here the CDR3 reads CSVLAPGHEETQYF. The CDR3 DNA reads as TGCAGCGTCCTAGCCCCGGGACACGAAGAGACCCAGTACTTC.

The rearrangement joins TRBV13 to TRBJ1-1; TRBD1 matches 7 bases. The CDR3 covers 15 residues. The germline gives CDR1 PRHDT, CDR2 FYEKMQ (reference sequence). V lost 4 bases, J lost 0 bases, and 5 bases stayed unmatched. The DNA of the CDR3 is TGTGCCAGCAGCTCAACAGGGGCCTTGAACACTGAAGCTTTCTTT. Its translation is CASSSTGALNTEAFF.

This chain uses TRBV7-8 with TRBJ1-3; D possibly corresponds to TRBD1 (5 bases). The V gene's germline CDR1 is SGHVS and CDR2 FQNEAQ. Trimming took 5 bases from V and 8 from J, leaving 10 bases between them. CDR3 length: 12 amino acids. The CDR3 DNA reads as TGTGCCAGCAGCGGTCGGGGCCACACCATATATTTT. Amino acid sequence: CASSGRGHTIYF.

The CDR3 protein is CASSLRRGGFYEQYF. The DNA of the CDR3 is TGTGCCAGCAGTTTACGGCGGGGCGGATTTTACGAGCAGTACTTC. This sequence joins TRBV27 and TRBJ2-7; possibly TRBD2 for D (6 bases). Trimming removed 2 bases from V and 4 bases from J, with 15 bases in between. Germline CDR1 MNHEY, CDR2 SMNVEV (reference sequence). This CDR3 is built from 15 residues.

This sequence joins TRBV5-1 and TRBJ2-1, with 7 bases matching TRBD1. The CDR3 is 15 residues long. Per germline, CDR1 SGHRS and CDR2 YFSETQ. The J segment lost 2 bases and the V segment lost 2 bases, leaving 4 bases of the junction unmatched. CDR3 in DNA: TGCGCCAGCAGCTTAACAGGGGTCCCCTACAATGAGCAGTTCTTC. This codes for CASSLTGVPYNEQFF. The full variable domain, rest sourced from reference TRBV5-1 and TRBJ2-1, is KAGVTQTPRYLIKTRGQQVTLSCSPISGHRSVSWYQQTPGQGLQFLFEYFSETQRNKGNFPGRFSGRQFSNSRSEMNVSTLELGDSALYLCASSLTGVPYNEQFFGPGTRLTVL.

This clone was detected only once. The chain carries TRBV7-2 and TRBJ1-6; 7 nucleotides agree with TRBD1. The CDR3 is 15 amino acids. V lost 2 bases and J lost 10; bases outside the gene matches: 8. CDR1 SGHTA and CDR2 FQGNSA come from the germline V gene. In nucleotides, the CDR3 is TGTGCCAGCAGCTTATCCAGGGGGAGTCTATCACCCCTCCACTTT. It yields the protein CASSLSRGSLSPLHF.

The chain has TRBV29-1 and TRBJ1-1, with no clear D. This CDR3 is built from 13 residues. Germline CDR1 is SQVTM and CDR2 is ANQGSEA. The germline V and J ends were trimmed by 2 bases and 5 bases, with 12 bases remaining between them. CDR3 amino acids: CSVELGLRTEAFF. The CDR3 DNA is TGCAGCGTTGAACTGGGTCTCAGGACTGAAGCTTTCTTT. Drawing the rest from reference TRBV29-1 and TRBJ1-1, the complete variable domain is SAVISQKPSRDICQRGTSLTIQCQVDSQVTMMFWYRQQPGQSLTLIATANQGSEATYESGFVIDKFPISRPNLTFSTLTVSNMSPEDSSIYLCSVELGLRTEAFFGQGTRLTVV.

CDR3 in DNA: TGTGCCAGCAGTAGGGGCAGGAGCACTGAAGCTTTCTTT. Amino acids: CASSRGRSTEAFF. The V and J genes are TRBV25-1 and TRBJ1-1; a weak D match, TRBD1 (5 bases). The length of the CDR3 is 13 residues. The germline gives CDR1 MGHDK, CDR2 SYGVNS. V was clipped by 5 bases and J by 4 bases, with 11 bases between them.

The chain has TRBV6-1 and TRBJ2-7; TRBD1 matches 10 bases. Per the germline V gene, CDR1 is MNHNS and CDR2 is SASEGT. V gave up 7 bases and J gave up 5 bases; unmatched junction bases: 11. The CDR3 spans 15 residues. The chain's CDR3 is CASTPTGTGAHEQYF. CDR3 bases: TGTGCCAGCACCCCAACCGGGACAGGGGCCCACGAGCAGTACTTC.

In DNA form, the CDR3 reads TGCAGCGCCGCCGGGGAAAGTGGTGGCTACACCTTC. This encodes CSAAGESGGYTF. The gene calls are TRBV29-1 and TRBJ1-2; D not resolved. The CDR3 loop spans 12 amino acids. The ends were cut back, 7 bases at V and 7 bases at J, with 16 bases in the middle. Germline V lookup: CDR1 SQVTM, CDR2 ANQGSEA.

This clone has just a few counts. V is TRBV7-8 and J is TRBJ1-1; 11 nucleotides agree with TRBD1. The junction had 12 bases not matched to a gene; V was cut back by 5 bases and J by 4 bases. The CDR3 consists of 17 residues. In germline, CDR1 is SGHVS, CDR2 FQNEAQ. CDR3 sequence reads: CASSNPGQGVLGTEAFF. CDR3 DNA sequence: TGTGCCAGCAGCAATCCGGGACAGGGGGTTTTAGGCACTGAAGCTTTCTTT.

In DNA form, the CDR3 reads TGTGCCAGCAGCGTAGATCCCTCCCGATCCTACGAGCAGTACTTC. Translation: CASSVDPSRSYEQYF. The rearrangement joins TRBV9 to TRBJ2-7; no firm D call. CDR3 length: 15 amino acids. V lost 0 bases and J 1 base, leaving 11 bases between the germline ends. CDR1 is SGDLS, CDR2 YYNGEE, per germline.

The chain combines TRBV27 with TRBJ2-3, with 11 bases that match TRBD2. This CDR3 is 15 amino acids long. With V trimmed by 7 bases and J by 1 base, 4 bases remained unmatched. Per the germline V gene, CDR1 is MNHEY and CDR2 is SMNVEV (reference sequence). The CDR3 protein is CASIGTSGGTDTQYF. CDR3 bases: TGTGCCAGCATAGGGACTAGCGGTGGCACAGATACGCAGTATTTT.

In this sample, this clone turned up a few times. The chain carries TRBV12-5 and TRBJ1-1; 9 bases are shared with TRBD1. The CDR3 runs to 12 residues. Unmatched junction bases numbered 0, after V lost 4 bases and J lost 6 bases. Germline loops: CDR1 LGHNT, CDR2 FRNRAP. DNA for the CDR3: TGTGCTAGTGGTTGGGACAGGGCTGAAGCTTTCTTT. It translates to CASGWDRAEAFF.